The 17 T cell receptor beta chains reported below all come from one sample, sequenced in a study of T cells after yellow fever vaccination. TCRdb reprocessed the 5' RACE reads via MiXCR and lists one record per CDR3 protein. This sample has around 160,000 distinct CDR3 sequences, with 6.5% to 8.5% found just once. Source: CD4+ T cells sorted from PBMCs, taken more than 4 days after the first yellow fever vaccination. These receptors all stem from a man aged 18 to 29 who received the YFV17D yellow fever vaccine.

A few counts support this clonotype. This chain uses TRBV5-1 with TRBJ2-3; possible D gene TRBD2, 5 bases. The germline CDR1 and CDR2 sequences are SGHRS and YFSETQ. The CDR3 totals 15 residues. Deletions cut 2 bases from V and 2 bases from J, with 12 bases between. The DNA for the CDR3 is TGCGCCAGCAGCTTCATGGCGGGCCCCACAGATACGCAGTATTTT. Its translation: CASSFMAGPTDTQYF.

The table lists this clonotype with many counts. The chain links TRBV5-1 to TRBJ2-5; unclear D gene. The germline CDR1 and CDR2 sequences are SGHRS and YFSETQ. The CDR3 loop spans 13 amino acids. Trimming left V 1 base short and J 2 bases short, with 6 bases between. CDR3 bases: TGCGCCAGCAGCTTGACGGCACAAGAGACCCAGTACTTC. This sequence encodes CASSLTAQETQYF.

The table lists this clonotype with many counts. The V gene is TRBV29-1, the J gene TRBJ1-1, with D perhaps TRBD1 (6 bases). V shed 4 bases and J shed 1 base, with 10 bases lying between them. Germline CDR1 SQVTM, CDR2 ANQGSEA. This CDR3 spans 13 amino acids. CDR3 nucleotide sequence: TGCAGCGTTGGCCGGGACACGAACACTGAAGCTTTCTTT. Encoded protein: CSVGRDTNTEAFF.

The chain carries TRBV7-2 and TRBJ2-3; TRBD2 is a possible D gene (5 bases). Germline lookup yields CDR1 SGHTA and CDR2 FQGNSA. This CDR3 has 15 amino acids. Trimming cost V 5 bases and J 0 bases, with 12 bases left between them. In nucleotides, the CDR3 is TGTGCCAGCAGCCCGGACTTCTCTAGCACAGATACGCAGTATTTT. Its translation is CASSPDFSSTDTQYF.

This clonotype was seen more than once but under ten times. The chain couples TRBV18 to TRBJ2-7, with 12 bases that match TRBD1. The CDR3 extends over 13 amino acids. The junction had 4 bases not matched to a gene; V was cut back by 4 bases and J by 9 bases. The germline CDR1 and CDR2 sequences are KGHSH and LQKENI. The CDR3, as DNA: TGTGCCAGCTCACAGGGGGACAGGGGGCGGCAGTACGTC. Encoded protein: CASSQGDRGRQYV.

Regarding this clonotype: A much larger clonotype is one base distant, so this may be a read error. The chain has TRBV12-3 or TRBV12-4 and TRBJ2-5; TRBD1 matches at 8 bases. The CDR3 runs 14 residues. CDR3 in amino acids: CASSEDRAQESQYF. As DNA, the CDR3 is TGTGCCAGCAGTGAGGACAGGGCTCAAGAGTCCCAGTACTTC.

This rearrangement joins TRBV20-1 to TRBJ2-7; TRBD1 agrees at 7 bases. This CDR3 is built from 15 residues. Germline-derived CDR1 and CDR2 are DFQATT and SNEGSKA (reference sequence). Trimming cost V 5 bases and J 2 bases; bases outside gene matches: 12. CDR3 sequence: CSARLVGQLTYEQYF. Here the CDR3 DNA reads TGCAGTGCTCGTCTTGTGGGACAGCTAACCTACGAGCAGTACTTC.

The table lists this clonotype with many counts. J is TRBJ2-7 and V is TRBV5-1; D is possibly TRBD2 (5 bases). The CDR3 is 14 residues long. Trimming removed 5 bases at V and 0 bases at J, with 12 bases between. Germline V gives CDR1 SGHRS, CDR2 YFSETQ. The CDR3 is CASRFPGSSYEQYF. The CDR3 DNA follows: TGCGCCAGCAGGTTTCCTGGGAGCTCCTACGAGCAGTACTTC.

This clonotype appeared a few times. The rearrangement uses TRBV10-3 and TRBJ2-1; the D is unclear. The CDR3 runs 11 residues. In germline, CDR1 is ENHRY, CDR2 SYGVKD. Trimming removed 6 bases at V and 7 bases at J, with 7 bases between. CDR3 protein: CAIRKGNEQFF. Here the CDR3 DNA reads TGTGCCATCAGAAAAGGTAATGAGCAGTTCTTC.

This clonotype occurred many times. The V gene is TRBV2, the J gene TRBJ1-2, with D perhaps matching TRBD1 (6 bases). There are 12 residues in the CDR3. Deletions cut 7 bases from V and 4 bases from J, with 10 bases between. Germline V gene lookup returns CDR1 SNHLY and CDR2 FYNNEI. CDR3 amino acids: CASKGGFYGYTF. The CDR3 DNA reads TGTGCCAGCAAAGGGGGTTTCTATGGCTACACCTTC.

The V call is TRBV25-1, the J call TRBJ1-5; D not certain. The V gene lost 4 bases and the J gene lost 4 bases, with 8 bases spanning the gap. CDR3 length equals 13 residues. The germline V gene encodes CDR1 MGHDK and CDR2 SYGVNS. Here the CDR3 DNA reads TGTGCCAGCAGTGGGGGTAATAATCAGCCCCAGCATTTT. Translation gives CASSGGNNQPQHF.

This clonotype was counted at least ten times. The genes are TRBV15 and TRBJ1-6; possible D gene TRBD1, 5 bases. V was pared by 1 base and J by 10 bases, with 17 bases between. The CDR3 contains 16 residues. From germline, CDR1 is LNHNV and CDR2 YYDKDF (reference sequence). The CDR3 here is CATSRAPSGGGSPLHF. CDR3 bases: TGTGCCACCAGCAGAGCGCCCTCCGGGGGAGGATCACCCCTCCACTTT.

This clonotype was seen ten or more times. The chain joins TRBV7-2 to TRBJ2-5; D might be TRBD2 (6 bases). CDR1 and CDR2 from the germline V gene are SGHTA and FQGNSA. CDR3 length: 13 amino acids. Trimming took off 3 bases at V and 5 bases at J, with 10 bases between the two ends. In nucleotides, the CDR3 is TGTGCCAGCAGCTTCGGGGGTGGGGAGACCCAGTACTTC. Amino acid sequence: CASSFGGGETQYF.

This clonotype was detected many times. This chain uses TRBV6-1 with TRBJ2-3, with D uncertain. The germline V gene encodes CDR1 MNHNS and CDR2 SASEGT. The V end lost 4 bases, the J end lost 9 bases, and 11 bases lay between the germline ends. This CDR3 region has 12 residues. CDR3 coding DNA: TGTGCCAGCAGTGCTAGGACCCCGACGCAGTATTTT. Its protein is CASSARTPTQYF.

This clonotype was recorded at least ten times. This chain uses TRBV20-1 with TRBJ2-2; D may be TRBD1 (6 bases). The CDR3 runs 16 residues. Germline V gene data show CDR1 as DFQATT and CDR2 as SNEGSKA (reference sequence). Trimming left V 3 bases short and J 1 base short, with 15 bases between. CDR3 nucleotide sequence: TGCAGTGCTAGGGGGAAACCGGGACAGAACACCGGGGAGCTGTTTTTT. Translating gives CSARGKPGQNTGELFF.

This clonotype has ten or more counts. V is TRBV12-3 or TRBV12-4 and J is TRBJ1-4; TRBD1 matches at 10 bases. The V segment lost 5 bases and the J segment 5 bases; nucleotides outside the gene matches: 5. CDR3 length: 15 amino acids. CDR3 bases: TGTGCCAGCAGTAAACGGACAGGGGGAAATGAAAAACTGTTTTTT. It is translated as CASSKRTGGNEKLFF.

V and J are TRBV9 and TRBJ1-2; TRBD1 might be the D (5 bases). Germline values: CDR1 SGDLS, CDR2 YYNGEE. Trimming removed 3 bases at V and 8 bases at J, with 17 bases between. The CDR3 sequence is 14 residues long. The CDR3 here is CASSAQDIGVGYTF. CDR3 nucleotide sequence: TGTGCCAGCAGCGCCCAGGACATAGGAGTCGGCTACACCTTC.